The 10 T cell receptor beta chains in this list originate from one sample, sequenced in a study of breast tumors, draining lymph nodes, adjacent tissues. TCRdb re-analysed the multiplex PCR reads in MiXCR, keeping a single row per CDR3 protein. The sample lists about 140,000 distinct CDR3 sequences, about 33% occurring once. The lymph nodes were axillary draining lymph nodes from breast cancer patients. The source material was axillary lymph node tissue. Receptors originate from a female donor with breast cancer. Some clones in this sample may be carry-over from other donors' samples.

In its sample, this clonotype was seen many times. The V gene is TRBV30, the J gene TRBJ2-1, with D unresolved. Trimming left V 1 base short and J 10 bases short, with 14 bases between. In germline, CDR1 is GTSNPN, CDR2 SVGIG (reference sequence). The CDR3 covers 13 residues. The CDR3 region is CAWSAPPAAEQFF. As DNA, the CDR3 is TGTGCCTGGAGTGCCCCCCCCGCGGCCGAGCAGTTCTTC.

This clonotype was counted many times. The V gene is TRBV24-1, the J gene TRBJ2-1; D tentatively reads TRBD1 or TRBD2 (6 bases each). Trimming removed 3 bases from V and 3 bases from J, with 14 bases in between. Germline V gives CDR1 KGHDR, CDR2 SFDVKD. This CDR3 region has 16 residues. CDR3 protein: CATSDPLGGIYNEQFF. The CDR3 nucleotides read TGTGCCACCAGTGATCCCTTAGGGGGGATCTACAATGAGCAGTTCTTC.

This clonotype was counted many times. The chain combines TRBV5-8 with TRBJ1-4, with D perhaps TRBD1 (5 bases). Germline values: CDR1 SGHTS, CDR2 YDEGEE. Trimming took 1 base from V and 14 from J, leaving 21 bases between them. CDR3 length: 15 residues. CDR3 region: CASSLLRTRSIGLFF. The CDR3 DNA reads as TGTGCCAGCAGCTTGCTGCGGACACGATCAATTGGGCTGTTTTTT. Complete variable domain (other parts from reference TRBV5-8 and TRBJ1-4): EAGVTQSPTHLIKTRGQQATLRCSPISGHTSVYWYQQALGLGLQFLLWYDEGEERNRGNFPPRFSGRQFPNYSSELNVNALELEDSALYLCASSLLRTRSIGLFFGSGTQLSVL.

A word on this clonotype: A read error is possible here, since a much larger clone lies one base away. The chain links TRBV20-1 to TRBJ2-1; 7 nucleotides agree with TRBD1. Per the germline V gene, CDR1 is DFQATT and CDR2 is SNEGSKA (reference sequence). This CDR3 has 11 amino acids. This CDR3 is CSATGGGEQSF. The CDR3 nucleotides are TGCAGTGCTACAGGGGGTGGTGAGCAGTCCTTC.

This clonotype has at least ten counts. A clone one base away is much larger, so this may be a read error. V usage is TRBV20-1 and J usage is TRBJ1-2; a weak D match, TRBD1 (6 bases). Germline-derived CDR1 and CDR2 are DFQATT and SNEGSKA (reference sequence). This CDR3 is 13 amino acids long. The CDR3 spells CSARDLQGYAYTF. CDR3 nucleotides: TGCAGTGCTAGAGATCTACAGGGCTATGCCTACACCTTC.

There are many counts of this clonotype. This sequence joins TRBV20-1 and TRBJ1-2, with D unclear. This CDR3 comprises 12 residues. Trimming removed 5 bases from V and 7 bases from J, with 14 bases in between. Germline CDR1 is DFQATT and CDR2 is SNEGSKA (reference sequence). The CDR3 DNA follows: TGCAGTGCTGGTCTTGGGTCTCGTGGCTACACCTTC. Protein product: CSAGLGSRGYTF.

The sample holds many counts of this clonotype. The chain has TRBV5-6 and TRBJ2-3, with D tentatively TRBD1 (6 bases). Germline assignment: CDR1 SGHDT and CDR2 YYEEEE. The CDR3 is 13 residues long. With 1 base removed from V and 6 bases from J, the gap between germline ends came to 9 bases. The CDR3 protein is CASSLLGADTQYF. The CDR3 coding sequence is TGTGCCAGCAGCTTGTTGGGGGCCGATACGCAGTATTTT.

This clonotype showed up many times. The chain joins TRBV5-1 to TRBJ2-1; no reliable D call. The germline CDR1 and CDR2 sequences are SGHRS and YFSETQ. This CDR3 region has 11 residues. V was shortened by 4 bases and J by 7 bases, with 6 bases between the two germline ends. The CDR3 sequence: CASSQENEQFF. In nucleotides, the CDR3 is TGCGCCAGCAGCCAAGAGAATGAGCAGTTCTTC.

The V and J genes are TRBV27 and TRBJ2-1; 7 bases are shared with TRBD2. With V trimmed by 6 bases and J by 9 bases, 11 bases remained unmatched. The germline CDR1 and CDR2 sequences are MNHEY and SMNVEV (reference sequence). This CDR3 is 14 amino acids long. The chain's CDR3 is CASRDSAGVGEQFF. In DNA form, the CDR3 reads TGTGCCAGCAGGGACTCGGCGGGAGTGGGTGAGCAGTTCTTC.

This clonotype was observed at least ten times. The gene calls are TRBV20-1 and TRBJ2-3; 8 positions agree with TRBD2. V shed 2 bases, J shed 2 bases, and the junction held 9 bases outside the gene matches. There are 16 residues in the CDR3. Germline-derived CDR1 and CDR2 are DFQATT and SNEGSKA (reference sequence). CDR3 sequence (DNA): TGCAGTGCTAGATACGCGGGGGGCAGACTCACAGATACGCAGTATTTT. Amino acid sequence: CSARYAGGRLTDTQYF.